The 4 T cell receptor beta chains below come from one sample, sequenced in a study of blood T cells in healthy people across ages. For the second PCR, which ran for about 7 to 12 cycles, a sample-barcoded 5' primer and a J-beta primer mix were used. TCRdb fed the 5' RACE reads into MiXCR, producing one record per CDR3 protein. Counted here are some 1.8 million distinct CDR3 sequences, 35% to 50% occurring once; the ten biggest clones make up under 30%. The sequencing sample was made of blood. The source of these receptors is a human donor in good health.

The chain carries TRBV6-6 and TRBJ2-7, with a weak D call TRBD2 (5 bases). The J call may be wrong; the DNA end is better matched by TRBJ2-5. This CDR3 contains 14 residues. From germline, CDR1 is MNHNY and CDR2 SVGAGI (reference sequence). The CDR3, as DNA: TGTGCCAGCAGTTACCAAGGACTCGAAGAGACCCAGTACTTC. Protein: CASSYQGLEETQYF.

This clonotype came up a few times. The chain couples TRBV6-2 or TRBV6-3 to TRBJ1-5; a possible D gene is TRBD1 (6 bases). The germline CDR1 and CDR2 sequences are MNHEY and SVGEGT. The V end was cut by 4 bases, the J end by 0 bases, with 10 bases between. The CDR3 is 15 residues long. The CDR3 DNA reads TGTGCCAGCAGTTCTGGGACACTTAGCAATCAGCCCCAGCATTTT. This gives the protein CASSSGTLSNQPQHF.

The genes are TRBV5-4 and TRBJ1-2; D is unclear. CDR1 and CDR2 (germline): SGHNT, YYREEE (reference sequence). There are 13 residues in the CDR3. Trimming pared 0 bases from V and 7 bases from J, leaving 10 bases between. CDR3 bases: TGTGCCAGCAGCTTGGGAGGGTGGAGTGGCTACACCTTC. Amino acids: CASSLGGWSGYTF. Full variable domain (outside the CDR3, taken from reference TRBV5-4 and TRBJ1-2): ETGVTQSPTHLIKTRGQQVTLRCSSQSGHNTVSWYQQALGQGPQFIFQYYREEENGRGNFPPRFSGLQFPNYSSELNVNALELDDSALYLCASSLGGWSGYTFGSGTRLTVV.

This clonotype was counted many times. As DNA, the CDR3 is TGTGCCAGCAGTCGGGGGGGCACAGATACGCAGTATTTT. Translated: CASSRGGTDTQYF. The chain recombines TRBV7-3 with TRBJ2-3, with TRBD2 matching 7 bases. The germline CDR1 and CDR2 sequences are SGHTA and FQGTGA. The length of the CDR3 is 13 residues. The V and J ends lost 6 bases and 1 base, in that order; junction bases with no gene match: 1.